These T cell receptor beta chains were read from a single sample in a study of blood T cell repertoires in COVID-19. Repertoires were generated with immunoSEQ multiplex PCR, while TCRdb's copy carries only in-frame clones and drops some. The repertoire holds around 240,000 clones, with around 80% as singletons. The sequencing input was peripheral blood. The receptors were sampled from a woman older than 75 with acute or convalescent COVID-19. Each CDR3 is given with its conserved first and last residue. D genes are given only for firm matches. Clone size is not always given. Where it is, it says once, few, many or a class for expanded clones.

V gene,J gene,D gene,clone size,CDR3 protein,CDR3 DNA
TRBV7-6,TRBJ2-1,TRBD1,few,CASSAGTGGLNEQFF,TGTGCCAGCAGCGCCGGGACAGGGGGGCTAAATGAGCAGTTCTTC
TRBV6-5,TRBJ1-2,TRBD1,NA,CASISPGQGTGYTF,TGTGCCAGCATTTCACCGGGACAGGGGACTGGCTACACCTTC
TRBV4-3,TRBJ2-7,NA,NA,CASSQTGLSYEQYF,TGCGCCAGCAGCCAAACGGGACTTTCATACGAGCAGTACTTC
TRBV2,TRBJ2-3,NA,NA,CASKAKRITDTQYF,TGTGCCAGCAAAGCAAAGCGGATCACAGATACGCAGTATTTT
TRBV15,TRBJ1-1,TRBD1,few,CATSRTGGTEAFF,TGTGCCACCAGCAGAACAGGGGGCACTGAAGCTTTCTTT
TRBV5-1,TRBJ2-2,TRBD2,NA,CASSLRTGTRRTGELFF,TGCGCCAGCAGCTTGCGAACCGGGACTAGGAGGACCGGGGAGCTGTTTTTT
TRBV19,TRBJ2-4,TRBD2,NA,CASSPGLAEYVAKNIQYF,TGTGCCAGTAGTCCCGGACTAGCGGAGTACGTAGCCAAAAACATTCAGTACTTC
TRBV6-2/TRBV6-3,TRBJ1-3,NA,NA,CASSQQGNTIYF,TGTGCCAGCAGTCAACAGGGAAACACCATATATTTT
TRBV19,TRBJ1-2,TRBD1,NA,CASSGQGANYGYTF,TGTGCCAGTAGCGGACAGGGTGCTAACTATGGCTACACCTTC
TRBV2,TRBJ1-4,TRBD1,NA,CASSWAGQTNEKLFF,TGTGCCAGCAGTTGGGCGGGACAGACTAATGAAAAACTGTTTTTT
TRBV4-1,TRBJ1-1,NA,NA,CASSQEKLGGTQRSTEAFF,TGCGCCAGCAGCCAAGAAAAGTTGGGGGGGACCCAAAGGTCCACTGAAGCTTTCTTT
TRBV19,TRBJ1-4,NA,NA,CASSIGPQGNEKLFF,TGTGCCAGTAGTATAGGGCCTCAGGGTAATGAAAAACTGTTTTTT
TRBV29-1,TRBJ2-2,NA,NA,CSVRQANTGELFF,TGCAGCGTCCGACAGGCGAACACCGGGGAGCTGTTTTTT
TRBV5-1,TRBJ2-2,TRBD1,once,CASSPNRDRVPGELFF,TGCGCCAGCAGCCCAAACAGGGACAGGGTACCCGGGGAGCTGTTTTTT
TRBV5-1,TRBJ2-1,NA,NA,CASRADSTSYNEQFF,TGCGCCAGCAGAGCGGACAGCACCTCCTACAATGAGCAGTTCTTC
TRBV4-1,TRBJ2-5,TRBD2,NA,CASSQDMGGKTQYF,TGCGCCAGCAGCCAAGATATGGGGGGGAAGACCCAGTACTTC
TRBV5-1,TRBJ1-5,NA,NA,CASSFGPMRLNQPQHF,TGCGCCAGCAGCTTTGGTCCTATGAGACTCAATCAGCCCCAGCATTTT
TRBV5-6,TRBJ1-1,TRBD1,few,CASSRDRSAEAFF,TGTGCCAGCAGCCGGGACAGAAGCGCTGAAGCTTTCTTT
TRBV6-6,TRBJ2-7,TRBD1,NA,CASMRTGSSEQYF,TGTGCCAGCATGCGGACAGGGTCATCCGAGCAGTACTTC
TRBV19,TRBJ2-1,NA,NA,CASSMGFGLRNEQFF,TGTGCCAGTAGTATGGGTTTTGGGCTTCGTAATGAGCAGTTCTTC
TRBV3-1/TRBV3-2,TRBJ2-3,NA,NA,CASSQSPRSTDTQYF,TGTGCCAGCAGCCAGTCCCCTAGGAGCACAGATACGCAGTATTTT
TRBV6-5,TRBJ2-3,TRBD1,NA,CASRPGQGADTQYF,TGTGCCAGCAGGCCGGGACAGGGAGCAGATACGCAGTATTTT
TRBV3-1/TRBV3-2,TRBJ1-1,TRBD1,NA,CASSHPTGAEAFF,TGTGCCAGCAGCCATCCCACAGGGGCCGAAGCTTTCTTT
TRBV18,TRBJ2-7,TRBD2,NA,CASSRTSGDYEQYF,TGTGCCAGCTCCCGGACTAGCGGAGATTACGAGCAGTACTTC
TRBV2,TRBJ1-1,NA,few,CASSESGAGTEAFF,TGTGCCAGCAGTGAGTCAGGGGCTGGCACTGAAGCTTTCTTT
TRBV2,TRBJ1-6,NA,NA,CASRRQSGLGSPLHF,TGTGCCAGCAGACGACAATCCGGATTGGGTTCACCCCTCCACTTT
TRBV7-2,TRBJ1-5,TRBD1,NA,CASSDRTGGIQPQHF,TGTGCCAGCAGCGACCGGACAGGGGGTATTCAGCCCCAGCATTTT
TRBV5-8,TRBJ1-1,TRBD1,NA,CASSLGTGVDTEAFF,TGTGCCAGCAGCCTAGGGACAGGGGTTGACACTGAAGCTTTCTTT
TRBV7-3,TRBJ2-3,TRBD1,NA,CASSLTGGGSDTQYF,TGTGCCAGCAGCTTGACAGGGGGCGGATCAGATACGCAGTATTTT
TRBV19,TRBJ2-4,TRBD1,NA,CASSSQRDSKNIQYF,TGTGCCAGTAGTAGCCAAAGGGACAGCAAAAACATTCAGTACTTC
TRBV6-5,TRBJ1-6,NA,NA,CASSYSRSGDSPLHF,TGTGCCAGCAGTTACTCCAGATCCGGGGATTCACCCCTCCACTTT
TRBV5-4,TRBJ2-7,TRBD2,NA,CASSFLAGGSSYEQYF,TGTGCCAGCAGCTTTTTAGCGGGGGGGAGCTCCTACGAGCAGTACTTC
TRBV2,TRBJ1-6,NA,NA,CASSEAPRFTLHF,TGTGCCAGCAGTGAAGCGCCTCGGTTCACCCTCCACTTT
TRBV2,TRBJ2-1,TRBD2,NA,CASSISSGRLHEQFF,TGTGCCAGCAGTATTTCTAGCGGGAGGTTGCATGAGCAGTTCTTC
TRBV5-5,TRBJ1-5,NA,NA,CASSLFEQSNQPQHF,TGTGCCAGCAGCTTGTTCGAACAGAGCAATCAGCCCCAGCATTTT
TRBV6-5,TRBJ2-1,TRBD2,NA,CASRGGGLALGEQFF,TGTGCCAGCAGGGGAGGGGGACTAGCGTTAGGTGAGCAGTTCTTC
TRBV5-4,TRBJ2-1,TRBD2,NA,CASSFQAGVENEQFF,TGTGCCAGCAGCTTTCAAGCGGGGGTAGAAAATGAGCAGTTCTTC
TRBV7-8,TRBJ2-5,NA,NA,CASSLALDQETQYF,TGTGCCAGCAGCTTAGCGCTAGACCAAGAGACCCAGTACTTC
TRBV3-1/TRBV3-2,TRBJ1-1,NA,once,CASSRGTEAFF,TGTGCCAGCAGCAGGGGGACGGAAGCTTTCTTT
TRBV12-5,TRBJ2-1,TRBD2,once,CASAPGTSGYNEQFF,TGTGCTAGTGCTCCCGGGACTAGCGGGTACAATGAGCAGTTCTTC
TRBV5-1,TRBJ2-3,NA,NA,CASSLDQGGVKDTQYF,TGCGCCAGCAGCTTGGATCAGGGCGGGGTTAAAGATACGCAGTATTTT
TRBV6-2/TRBV6-3,TRBJ1-5,NA,NA,CASSRGVGVANQPQHF,TGTGCCAGCAGCCGGGGGGTCGGGGTGGCTAATCAGCCCCAGCATTTT
TRBV19,TRBJ2-1,TRBD1,NA,CASSPDRVVVNEQFF,TGTGCCAGTAGTCCCGACAGGGTGGTGGTGAATGAGCAGTTCTTC
TRBV20-1,TRBJ1-6,NA,NA,CSASPVVNSPLHF,TGCAGTGCTAGTCCCGTCGTTAATTCACCCCTCCACTTT
TRBV7-2,TRBJ2-7,NA,NA,CASSARPGGGGGNYEQYF,TGTGCCAGCAGCGCCCGACCGGGAGGGGGCGGGGGGAACTACGAGCAGTACTTC
TRBV5-1,TRBJ2-1,NA,NA,CASSLTDKPYNEQFF,TGCGCCAGCAGCCTCACAGACAAGCCCTACAATGAGCAGTTCTTC
TRBV2,TRBJ1-5,NA,NA,CASSDNRGSNQPQHF,TGTGCCAGCAGTGACAACCGAGGTAGCAATCAGCCCCAGCATTTT
TRBV18,TRBJ1-1,NA,NA,CASSLDSPLEAFF,TGTGCCAGCTCGCTGGACAGCCCACTTGAAGCTTTCTTT
TRBV21-1,TRBJ2-3,NA,NA,CASSRGVASLGTDTQYF,TGTGCCAGCAGCAGAGGCGTCGCGAGCCTGGGCACAGATACGCAGTATTTT
TRBV3-1/TRBV3-2,TRBJ1-4,NA,NA,CASSASGGGSREKLFF,TGTGCCAGCAGCGCCTCGGGAGGGGGGAGTAGAGAAAAACTGTTTTTT
TRBV28,TRBJ1-2,NA,once,CASSPGRPGYTF,TGTGCCAGCAGCCCCGGGAGGCCCGGCTACACCTTC
TRBV19,TRBJ2-1,TRBD2,NA,CATTLAGGIEQFF,TGTGCCACGACACTAGCGGGAGGAATTGAGCAGTTCTTC
TRBV7-7,TRBJ2-1,TRBD1,NA,CASSLDRGGNEQFF,TGTGCCAGCAGCTTGGACAGGGGTGGGAATGAGCAGTTCTTC
TRBV6-5,TRBJ1-6,NA,NA,CASRDRNSPLHF,TGTGCCAGCAGGGACAGAAATTCACCCCTCCACTTT
TRBV7-2,TRBJ1-1,TRBD1,once,CASSPTDRAEAFF,TGTGCCAGCAGCCCGACGGACAGGGCCGAAGCTTTCTTT